The rows below give T cell receptor beta chains drawn from one sample of a study of blood T cell repertoires in COVID-19. Profiled with immunoSEQ multiplex PCR; TCRdb holds only in-frame clones, not every one. The sample contains about 250,000 clones, 70% to 85% of which appear only once. Material for sequencing was peripheral blood. The receptors come from a man older than 75 with acute or convalescent COVID-19. Each CDR3 is given with its conserved first and last residue. D genes are given only for firm matches. For some rows the clone size is stated as once, few or many, or as a class when expanded; others skip it.

D: TRBD1
size: many
V: TRBV7-6
J: TRBJ1-1
CDR3: CASSLRTGRYAEAFF
DNA: TGTGCCAGCAGCTTAAGGACAGGGCGGTACGCTGAAGCTTTCTTT

D: TRBD1
size: NA
V: TRBV18
J: TRBJ2-7
CDR3: CASSPGQGKHEQYF
DNA: TGTGCCAGCTCACCGGGACAGGGGAAACACGAGCAGTACTTC

D: TRBD1
size: NA
V: TRBV12-3/TRBV12-4
J: TRBJ1-2
CDR3: CASKKTGAYGYTF
DNA: TGTGCCAGCAAAAAGACAGGGGCCTATGGCTACACCTTC

D: NA
size: few
V: TRBV19
J: TRBJ2-7
CDR3: CASSILGEFEQYF
DNA: TGTGCCAGTAGTATCCTCGGGGAGTTCGAGCAGTACTTC

D: TRBD1
size: few
V: TRBV30
J: TRBJ1-6
CDR3: CAWGRTGTNSPLHF
DNA: TGTGCCTGGGGGAGGACAGGGACTAACTCACCCCTCCACTTT

D: NA
size: NA
V: TRBV12-3/TRBV12-4
J: TRBJ1-6
CDR3: CASSSREESALHF
DNA: TGTGCCAGCAGTTCCAGGGAAGAGTCGGCCCTCCACTTT

D: NA
size: NA
V: TRBV6-5
J: TRBJ2-1
CDR3: CASTATHYNEQFF
DNA: TGTGCCAGCACTGCGACTCACTACAATGAGCAGTTCTTC

D: NA
size: NA
V: TRBV5-1
J: TRBJ2-1
CDR3: CASSLTGESYNEQFF
DNA: TGCGCCAGCAGCTTGACGGGGGAGTCCTACAATGAGCAGTTCTTC

D: NA
size: NA
V: TRBV6-5
J: TRBJ2-5
CDR3: CASSSRQRETQYF
DNA: TGTGCCAGCAGTTCCAGACAGCGTGAGACCCAGTACTTC

D: NA
size: NA
V: TRBV5-5
J: TRBJ2-3
CDR3: CASSRTASTDTQYF
DNA: TGTGCCAGCAGCCGGACAGCTAGCACAGATACGCAGTATTTT

D: NA
size: once
V: TRBV6-6
J: TRBJ1-2
CDR3: CASSYGGEGYTF
DNA: TGTGCCAGCAGTTATGGGGGGGAGGGCTACACCTTC

D: NA
size: NA
V: TRBV5-1
J: TRBJ1-1
CDR3: CASKEQGFTEAFF
DNA: TGCGCCAGTAAAGAACAGGGCTTTACTGAAGCTTTCTTT

D: NA
size: NA
V: TRBV9
J: TRBJ1-5
CDR3: CASSVEHNQPQHF
DNA: TGTGCCAGCAGCGTAGAGCACAATCAGCCCCAGCATTTT

D: TRBD2
size: NA
V: TRBV19
J: TRBJ2-6
CDR3: CASYSGRVSGANVLTF
DNA: TGTGCCAGCTATAGCGGGAGGGTCTCTGGGGCCAACGTCCTGACTTTC

D: NA
size: NA
V: TRBV24-1
J: TRBJ1-4
CDR3: CATSDSGTPATNEKLFF
DNA: TGTGCCACCAGTGATTCCGGGACACCCGCAACTAATGAAAAACTGTTTTTT

D: NA
size: NA
V: TRBV18
J: TRBJ1-4
CDR3: CASSPLNLMDQGEKLFF
DNA: TGTGCCAGCTCACCACTGAACTTGATGGACCAGGGGGAAAAACTGTTTTTT

D: NA
size: NA
V: TRBV5-5
J: TRBJ2-7
CDR3: CASSLTLYEQYF
DNA: TGTGCCAGCAGCTTGACTCTCTACGAGCAGTACTTC

D: NA
size: NA
V: TRBV2
J: TRBJ1-5
CDR3: CASSWSSSNQPQHF
DNA: TGTGCCAGTTCGTGGAGTTCTAGCAATCAGCCCCAGCATTTT

D: NA
size: NA
V: TRBV10-3
J: TRBJ2-2
CDR3: CAISGTATVTGELFF
DNA: TGTGCCATCAGTGGGACAGCCACGGTCACCGGGGAGCTGTTTTTT

D: NA
size: NA
V: TRBV28
J: TRBJ1-6
CDR3: CASVGQNNSPLHF
DNA: TGTGCCAGCGTAGGACAGAATAATTCACCCCTCCACTTT

D: NA
size: NA
V: TRBV5-1
J: TRBJ2-2
CDR3: CASSLNPLQGDTGELFF
DNA: TGCGCCAGCAGCTTGAATCCCCTACAGGGAGACACCGGGGAGCTGTTTTTT

D: TRBD2
size: few
V: TRBV19
J: TRBJ2-1
CDR3: CASSPGLAGGPGEQFF
DNA: TGTGCCAGTAGTCCGGGACTAGCGGGAGGGCCAGGTGAGCAGTTCTTC

D: NA
size: NA
V: TRBV4-1
J: TRBJ1-3
CDR3: CASSQDRGFSGNTIYF
DNA: TGCGCCAGCAGCCAAGATAGGGGGTTCTCTGGAAACACCATATATTTT

D: TRBD1
size: NA
V: TRBV6-1
J: TRBJ1-2
CDR3: CASSEAQGRTGEYYGYTF
DNA: TGTGCCAGCAGTGAAGCGCAGGGCAGGACAGGGGAATACTATGGCTACACCTTC

D: TRBD2
size: NA
V: TRBV9
J: TRBJ2-7
CDR3: CASSVLAGGISEQYF
DNA: TGTGCCAGCAGCGTCCTAGCGGGGGGCATAAGCGAGCAGTACTTC

D: TRBD1
size: NA
V: TRBV27
J: TRBJ2-4
CDR3: CASRSGGAGKNIQYF
DNA: TGTGCCAGCAGGTCAGGGGGCGCAGGCAAAAACATTCAGTACTTC

D: NA
size: NA
V: TRBV5-1
J: TRBJ2-1
CDR3: CASSLAQVIPRSYNEQFF
DNA: TGCGCCAGCAGCTTGGCCCAGGTTATCCCCCGCTCCTACAATGAGCAGTTCTTC

D: NA
size: NA
V: TRBV6-2/TRBV6-3
J: TRBJ2-7
CDR3: CASSSRDKQYF
DNA: TGTGCCAGCAGTTCCCGGGACAAGCAGTACTTC

D: NA
size: NA
V: TRBV7-8
J: TRBJ1-5
CDR3: CASSLRVNSNQPQHF
DNA: TGTGCCAGCAGCTTAAGAGTTAATAGCAATCAGCCCCAGCATTTT

D: NA
size: NA
V: TRBV18
J: TRBJ2-2
CDR3: CASSPSGLANTGELFF
DNA: TGTGCCAGCTCACCATCCGGACTGGCCAACACCGGGGAGCTGTTTTTT

D: NA
size: NA
V: TRBV28
J: TRBJ1-4
CDR3: CASSPPTGINEKLFF
DNA: TGTGCCAGCAGTCCGCCTACAGGGATCAATGAAAAACTGTTTTTT

D: TRBD2
size: NA
V: TRBV27
J: TRBJ2-7
CDR3: CASSPTSGRSEQYF
DNA: TGTGCCAGCAGTCCTACTAGCGGGAGATCCGAGCAGTACTTC

D: TRBD1
size: NA
V: TRBV30
J: TRBJ1-1
CDR3: CASRGALEAFF
DNA: TGTGCCTCCAGGGGGGCTCTTGAAGCTTTCTTT

D: TRBD1
size: NA
V: TRBV24-1
J: TRBJ1-2
CDR3: CATSAPFGVGTGLYGYTF
DNA: TGTGCCACCAGTGCACCATTTGGAGTCGGGACAGGGCTCTATGGCTACACCTTC

D: NA
size: NA
V: TRBV24-1
J: TRBJ2-3
CDR3: CATSVPSSTDTQYF
DNA: TGTGCCACCAGTGTCCCGTCGAGCACAGATACGCAGTATTTT

D: TRBD2
size: once
V: TRBV2
J: TRBJ2-7
CDR3: CASRARGGYEQYF
DNA: TGTGCCAGCAGGGCGCGGGGGGGCTACGAGCAGTACTTC

D: TRBD1
size: once
V: TRBV14
J: TRBJ2-7
CDR3: CASSLGTGPYEQYF
DNA: TGTGCCAGCAGCCTCGGGACAGGGCCCTACGAGCAGTACTTC

D: TRBD1
size: NA
V: TRBV28
J: TRBJ2-7
CDR3: CASSGQGGYEQYF
DNA: TGTGCCAGCAGCGGACAGGGGGGCTACGAGCAGTACTTC

D: TRBD1
size: NA
V: TRBV24-1
J: TRBJ2-5
CDR3: CATSTDRVGETQYF
DNA: TGTGCCACCTCCACAGACAGGGTAGGAGAGACCCAGTACTTC

D: TRBD2
size: NA
V: TRBV18
J: TRBJ2-3
CDR3: CASSTSGLGSSDTQYF
DNA: TGTGCCAGCTCAACCTCGGGACTAGGAAGCTCAGATACGCAGTATTTT

D: TRBD1
size: NA
V: TRBV18
J: TRBJ1-2
CDR3: CASSLTGTGDKGYTF
DNA: TGTGCCAGCTCACTCACCGGGACAGGGGATAAGGGCTACACCTTC

D: NA
size: NA
V: TRBV11-2
J: TRBJ2-2
CDR3: CASSLDLGSYTGELFF
DNA: TGTGCCAGCAGCTTAGATTTGGGCTCTTACACCGGGGAGCTGTTTTTT

D: NA
size: NA
V: TRBV11-2
J: TRBJ1-5
CDR3: CASSVDSSNQPQHF
DNA: TGTGCCAGCAGCGTCGACAGTAGCAATCAGCCCCAGCATTTT

D: TRBD2
size: few
V: TRBV6-5
J: TRBJ2-7
CDR3: CASSYSGSGGSYEQYF
DNA: TGTGCCAGCAGTTACTCAGGTAGCGGGGGAAGCTACGAGCAGTACTTC

D: NA
size: NA
V: TRBV29-1
J: TRBJ1-1
CDR3: CSVETGMRTEAFF
DNA: TGCAGCGTTGAAACAGGGATGAGAACTGAAGCTTTCTTT

D: NA
size: NA
V: TRBV24-1
J: TRBJ1-2
CDR3: CATSDPTASNYGYTF
DNA: TGTGCCACCAGTGACCCGACAGCGTCTAACTATGGCTACACCTTC